The entry below gives a single T cell receptor beta chain sequence along with its context. Its antigen is not identified. The same CDR3 can be traced to other DNA sequences in this sample. This entry belongs to a study of cytomegalovirus exposure and HLA in healthy donors. Germline V gene data show CDR1 as SGHTS and CDR2 as YDEGEE. The CDR3 sequence is 14 residues long. Trimming took 1 base from V and 2 from J; bases not matched to a gene: 2. With 60 Vbeta and 13 Jbeta primers, the PCR was carried out. Using immunoSEQ multiplex PCR, the repertoire was profiled, and TCRdb retains in-frame clones only, with some absent. Among approximately 110,000 clones listed, 74% were seen once. Study-wide points: Sequencing artifact likely explains a cluster of highly shared sequence variants. Among CMV-associated TCR beta chains, most appeared HLA-restricted in a later analysis. Later, an analysis showed that TCR beta chains associated with HLA were more clonally expanded than others that were equally common. When the data were analyzed later, several of the most significant clusters appeared to be linked to common viral pathogens.

The V and J genes are TRBV5-8 and TRBJ1-1; 7 bases are shared with TRBD1. The sequence was obtained from a man aged 50 or older in good health and CMV-seropositive. Sequencing was carried out using PBMCs. CDR3 nucleotides: TGTGCCAGCAGCTTGAGGGGGCTTAACACTGAAGCTTTCTTT. Protein product: CASSLRGLNTEAFF.